Detailed here is one T cell receptor beta chain. Its antigen is undetermined. Healthy donors had no documented immune events, such as infections, while sampled. The CDR3 extends over 14 amino acids. The V gene end was trimmed by 1 base and the J gene end by 6 bases; junction bases not matched to a gene: 1. Germline V gene data show CDR1 as SGHNT and CDR2 as YENEEA. The data were produced by immunoSEQ multiplex PCR, yet TCRdb's version contains in-frame clones alone and is incomplete. The table has just over 90,000 clones, about nine tenths seen once. This sample was included in a study of identifying expanded T cells in peripheral blood. Broader study findings: Roughly 2-week clone count variance significantly increased as total template count grew. Technical replicates showed about 1.2 changed clones; about 2 weeks about 16; four weeks 19.

The sequencing sample was made of blood. The chain couples TRBV11-3 to TRBJ2-1, with 9 bases matching TRBD1. The receptor was derived from a person between 18 and 75 years old in good health. As DNA, the CDR3 is TGTGCCAGCAGCTTAGGGGGACAGGGCAATGAGCAGTTCTTC. Encoded protein: CASSLGGQGNEQFF.